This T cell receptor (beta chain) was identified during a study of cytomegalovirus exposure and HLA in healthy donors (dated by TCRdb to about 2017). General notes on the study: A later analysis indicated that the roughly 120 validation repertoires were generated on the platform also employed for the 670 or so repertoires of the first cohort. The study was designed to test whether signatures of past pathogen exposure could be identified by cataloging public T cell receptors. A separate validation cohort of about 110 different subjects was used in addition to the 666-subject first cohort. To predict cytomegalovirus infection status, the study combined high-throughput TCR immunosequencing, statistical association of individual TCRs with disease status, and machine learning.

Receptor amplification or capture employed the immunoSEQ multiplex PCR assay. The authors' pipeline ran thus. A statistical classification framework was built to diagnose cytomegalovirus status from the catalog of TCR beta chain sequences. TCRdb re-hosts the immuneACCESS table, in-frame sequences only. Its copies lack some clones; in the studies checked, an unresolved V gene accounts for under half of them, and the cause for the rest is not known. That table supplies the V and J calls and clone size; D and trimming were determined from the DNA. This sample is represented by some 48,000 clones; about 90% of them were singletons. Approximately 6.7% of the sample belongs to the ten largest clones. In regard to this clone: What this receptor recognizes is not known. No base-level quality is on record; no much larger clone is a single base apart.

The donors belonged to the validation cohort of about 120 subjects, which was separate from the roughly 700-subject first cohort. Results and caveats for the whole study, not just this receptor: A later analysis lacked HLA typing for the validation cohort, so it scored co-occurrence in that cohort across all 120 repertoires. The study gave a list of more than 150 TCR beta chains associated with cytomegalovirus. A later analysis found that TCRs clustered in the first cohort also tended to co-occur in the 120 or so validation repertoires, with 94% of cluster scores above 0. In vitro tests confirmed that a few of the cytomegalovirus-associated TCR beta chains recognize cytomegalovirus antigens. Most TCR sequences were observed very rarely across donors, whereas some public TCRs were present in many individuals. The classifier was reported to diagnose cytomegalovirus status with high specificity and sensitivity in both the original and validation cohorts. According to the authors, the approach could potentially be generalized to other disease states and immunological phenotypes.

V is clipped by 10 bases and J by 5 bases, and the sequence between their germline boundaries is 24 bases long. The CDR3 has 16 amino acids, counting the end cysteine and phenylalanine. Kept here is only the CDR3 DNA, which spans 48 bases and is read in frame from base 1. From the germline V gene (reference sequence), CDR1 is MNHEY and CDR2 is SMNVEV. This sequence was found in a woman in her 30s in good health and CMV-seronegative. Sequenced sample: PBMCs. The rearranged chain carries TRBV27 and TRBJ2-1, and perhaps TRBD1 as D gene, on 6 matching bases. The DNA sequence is TGTGCCACACACCTAAATAATATCAGGGGAGACAATGAGCAGTTCTTC. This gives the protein CATHLNNIRGDNEQFF.